A single TCR beta chain is shown here with its context. At the DNA level, this CDR3 is encoded by other sequences in the same sample as well. The data are from a study of cytomegalovirus exposure and HLA in healthy donors. This PCR relied on a set of 60 Vbeta primers and 13 Jbeta primers. TCRdb's table, derived via immunoSEQ multiplex PCR, lists solely in-frame clones and lacks some. Of approximately 150,000 clones listed, 70% to 80% are singletons. The CDR3 covers 12 residues. CDR1 and CDR2 (germline): KGHSH, LQKENI. Trimming took off 3 bases at V and 2 bases at J, with 3 bases between the two ends. Material for sequencing was PBMCs. The chain uses TRBV18 and TRBJ2-3; D gene uncertain. The source is a man between 25 and 39 years old in good health and CMV-seropositive. The CDR3 sequence is CASSPYTDTQYF. Written as DNA, the CDR3 is TGTGCCAGCTCACCGTACACAGATACGCAGTATTTT.